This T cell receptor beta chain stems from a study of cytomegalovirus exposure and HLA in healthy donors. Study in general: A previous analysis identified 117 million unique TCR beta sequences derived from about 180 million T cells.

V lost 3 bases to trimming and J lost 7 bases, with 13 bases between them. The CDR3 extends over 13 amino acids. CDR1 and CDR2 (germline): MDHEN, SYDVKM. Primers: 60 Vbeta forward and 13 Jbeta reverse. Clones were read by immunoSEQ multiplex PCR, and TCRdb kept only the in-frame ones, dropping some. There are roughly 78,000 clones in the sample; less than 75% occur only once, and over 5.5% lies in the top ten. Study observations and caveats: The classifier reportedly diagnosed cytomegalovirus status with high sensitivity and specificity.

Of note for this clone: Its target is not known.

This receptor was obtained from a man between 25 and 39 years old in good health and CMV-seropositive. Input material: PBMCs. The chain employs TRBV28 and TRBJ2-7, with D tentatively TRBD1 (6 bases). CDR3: CASSFWETGEQYF. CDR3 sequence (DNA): TGTGCCAGCAGTTTTTGGGAGACAGGAGAGCAGTACTTC.